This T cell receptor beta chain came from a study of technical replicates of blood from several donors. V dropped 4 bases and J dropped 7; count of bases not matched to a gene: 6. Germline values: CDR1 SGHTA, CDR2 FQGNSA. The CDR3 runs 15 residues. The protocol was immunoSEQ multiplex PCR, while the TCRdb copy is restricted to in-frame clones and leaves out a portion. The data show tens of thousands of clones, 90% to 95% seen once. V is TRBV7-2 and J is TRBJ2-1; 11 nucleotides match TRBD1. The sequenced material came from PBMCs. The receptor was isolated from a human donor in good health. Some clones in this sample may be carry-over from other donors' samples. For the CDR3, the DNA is TGTGCCAGCAGCTCTGCGGGACAGGGGGTTAATGAGCAGTTCTTC. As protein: CASSSAGQGVNEQFF. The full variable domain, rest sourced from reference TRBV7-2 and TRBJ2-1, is GAGVSQSPSNKVTEKGKDVELRCDPISGHTALYWYRQSLGQGLEFLIYFQGNSAPDKSGLPSDRFSAERTGGSVSTLTIQRTQQEDSAVYLCASSSAGQGVNEQFFGPGTRLTVL.